This T cell receptor beta chain is drawn from a study of PD-1 blockade in classical Hodgkin lymphoma. Here immunoSEQ multiplex PCR was the method, and the copy in TCRdb shows in-frame clones only, minus some. The sample holds tens of thousands of clones; roughly nine tenths are singletons and the top ten take approximately 15%. Following autologous stem cell transplantation, relapse occurred in every patient, and exposure to brentuximab vedotin varied. Reported best responses ranged across complete response, partial response or progressive disease. About this clone: What it recognizes is unknown.

Overall study results and limits: Sources of repertoire differences remain undefined, possibly disease activity or prior therapy.

This CDR3 spans 14 amino acids. In germline, CDR1 is WSHSY, CDR2 SAAADI. The ends were cut back, 4 bases at V and 0 bases at J, with 7 bases in the middle. This material consisted of peripheral blood mononuclear cells (PBMCs), taken at baseline. The TCR was taken from a human donor with classical Hodgkin lymphoma. J is TRBJ1-5 and V is TRBV10-2; D unclear. The CDR3, as DNA: TGCGCCAGCAGTGCGGGTTATAGCAATCAGCCCCAGCATTTT. Its protein is CASSAGYSNQPQHF.